This T cell receptor beta chain appears in the sequencing data of a study of neurological immune-mediated disorders. This clonotype was observed many times. TCRdb passed the 5' RACE reads through MiXCR, listing each CDR3 protein once. The sample holds 74,000 or so distinct CDR3 sequences; around 9.9% are singletons and the top ten take 1.5% to 2%. A blood bank in Maryland, USA, provided the volunteers who served as healthy controls. This CDR3 has 16 amino acids. Germline lookup yields CDR1 DFQATT and CDR2 SNEGSKA (reference sequence). V was clipped by 5 bases and J by 4 bases; unmatched bases: 7. The chain has TRBV20-1 and TRBJ2-1; TRBD2 agrees at 14 bases. The TCR was taken from a middle-aged man in good health. The specimen sequenced was PBMCs. The CDR3 spells CSALGLAGGAYNEQFF. CDR3 coding DNA: TGCAGTGCTCTCGGACTAGCGGGAGGAGCATACAATGAGCAGTTCTTC.